This is a list of T cell receptor beta chains from one sample in a study of cytomegalovirus exposure and HLA in healthy donors. Using immunoSEQ multiplex PCR, the repertoire was profiled, and TCRdb retains in-frame clones only, with some absent. Recorded for this sample: roughly 120,000 clones. The specimen sequenced was PBMCs. The receptors originated from a man between 18 and 35 years old in good health and CMV-seronegative. CDR3s include the opening cysteine and the closing phenylalanine or tryptophan. Fields, in order: V gene, D gene, J gene, CDR3 protein, CDR3 DNA. A D gene is named only where the DNA matches it firmly.

>TRBV28|NA|TRBJ1-3
CASSPGQLSGNTIYF
TGTGCCAGCAGCCCCGGACAGCTCTCTGGAAACACCATATATTTT
>TRBV6-5|NA|TRBJ2-1
CASRIVADSYNEQFF
TGTGCCAGCAGAATCGTAGCGGACTCCTACAATGAGCAGTTCTTC
>TRBV28|TRBD1|TRBJ2-7
CASSNPGQAYEQYF
TGTGCCAGCAGTAACCCGGGACAGGCTTACGAGCAGTACTTC
>TRBV4-1|TRBD1|TRBJ2-5
CASRSSPRGLGETQYF
TGCGCCAGCAGGTCGAGTCCCAGGGGGTTAGGGGAGACCCAGTACTTC
>TRBV5-1|NA|TRBJ2-2
CASSTDSSLNTGELFF
TGCGCCAGCAGCACGGACAGCTCCTTGAACACCGGGGAGCTGTTTTTT
>TRBV7-6|NA|TRBJ2-1
CASSPSNEQFF
TGTGCCAGCAGCCCCAGCAATGAGCAGTTCTTC
>TRBV2|NA|TRBJ1-1
CASSEGTVEAFF
TGTGCCAGCAGTGAAGGGACAGTTGAAGCTTTCTTT
>TRBV5-6|NA|TRBJ1-3
CASSLFQGNTIYF
TGTGCCAGCAGCTTGTTCCAGGGAAACACCATATATTTT
>TRBV9|NA|TRBJ2-3
CASSIEVSVLPGDTQYF
TGTGCCAGCAGCATAGAGGTGTCGGTCCTTCCGGGAGATACGCAGTATTTT
>TRBV11-3|NA|TRBJ2-6
CASSLGGSRDGANVLTF
TGTGCCAGCAGCTTAGGAGGATCCAGGGATGGGGCCAACGTCCTGACTTTC
>TRBV5-1|NA|TRBJ1-3
CASSRSQSGSGNTIYF
TGCGCCAGCAGCCGTAGCCAAAGCGGCTCTGGAAACACCATATATTTT
>TRBV10-3|TRBD1|TRBJ1-2
CAISDLGTGEGYGYTF
TGTGCCATCAGTGACCTGGGGACAGGGGAAGGCTATGGCTACACCTTC
>TRBV30|NA|TRBJ1-2
CAWSGGRESDGYTF
TGTGCCTGGAGTGGTGGCAGGGAATCAGATGGCTACACCTTC
>TRBV19|NA|TRBJ1-1
CASSMTGVVGTEAFF
TGTGCCAGTAGTATGACGGGGGTTGTGGGCACTGAAGCTTTCTTT
>TRBV5-1|NA|TRBJ2-2
CASRPGGGRGTGELFF
TGCGCCAGCCGACCTGGGGGGGGGCGAGGCACCGGGGAGCTGTTTTTT
>TRBV5-1|NA|TRBJ1-1
CASSLDRTPEAFF
TGCGCCAGCAGCTTAGACAGGACGCCTGAAGCTTTCTTT